Sequencing of this T cell receptor beta chain was carried out in a study of T cells in Graves' hyperthyroidism and ophthalmopathy. This clonotype was observed many times. Amplification of TCR beta CDR3 regions used RNA as the template. A first-round RT-PCR of the TCR CDR3 used the HTBI primer set. TCRdb reanalysed the multiplex PCR reads using MiXCR and keeps one entry per CDR3 protein. This sample has more than 500,000 distinct CDR3 sequences, with roughly 14% found just once. From germline, CDR1 is SNHLY and CDR2 FYNNEI. Trimming removed 6 bases at V and 9 bases at J, with 9 bases between. The CDR3 is made up of 11 amino acids.

Source material: blood. The TCR sequence derives from a woman in her forties with Graves' ophthalmopathy. The genes are TRBV2 and TRBJ1-5; D uncertain. The CDR3 sequence is CASRGLGPQHF. CDR3 sequence (DNA): TGTGCCAGCAGGGGTTTGGGGCCCCAGCATTTT. Drawing the rest from reference TRBV2 and TRBJ1-5, the complete variable domain is EPEVTQTPSHQVTQMGQEVILRCVPISNHLYFYWYRQILGQKVEFLVSFYNNEISEKSEIFDDQFSVERPDGSNFTLKIRSTKLEDSAMYFCASRGLGPQHFGDGTRLSIL.